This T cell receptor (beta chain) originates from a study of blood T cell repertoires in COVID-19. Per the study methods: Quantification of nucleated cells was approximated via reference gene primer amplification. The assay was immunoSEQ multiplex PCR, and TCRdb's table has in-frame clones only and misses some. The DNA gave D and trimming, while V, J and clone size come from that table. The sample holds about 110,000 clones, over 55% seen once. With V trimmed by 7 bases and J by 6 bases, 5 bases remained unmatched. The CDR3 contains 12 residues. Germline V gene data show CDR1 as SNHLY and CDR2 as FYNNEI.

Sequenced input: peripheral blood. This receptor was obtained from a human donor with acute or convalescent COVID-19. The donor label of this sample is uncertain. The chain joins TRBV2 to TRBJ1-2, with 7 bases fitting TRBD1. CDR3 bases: TGTGCCAGCATGGAGGGGGCCGATGGCTACACCTTC. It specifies CASMEGADGYTF.